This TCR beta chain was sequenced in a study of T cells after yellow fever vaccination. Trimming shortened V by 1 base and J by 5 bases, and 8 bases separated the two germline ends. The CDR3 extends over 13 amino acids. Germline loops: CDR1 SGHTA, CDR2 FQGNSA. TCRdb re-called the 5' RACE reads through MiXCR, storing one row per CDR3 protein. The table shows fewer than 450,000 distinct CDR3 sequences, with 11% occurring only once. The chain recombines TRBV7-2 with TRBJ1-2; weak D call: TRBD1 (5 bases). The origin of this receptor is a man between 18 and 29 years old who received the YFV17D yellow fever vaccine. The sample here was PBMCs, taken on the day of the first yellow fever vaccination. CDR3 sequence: CASSLVGGYGYTF. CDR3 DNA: TGTGCCAGCAGCTTAGTGGGGGGATATGGCTACACCTTC.